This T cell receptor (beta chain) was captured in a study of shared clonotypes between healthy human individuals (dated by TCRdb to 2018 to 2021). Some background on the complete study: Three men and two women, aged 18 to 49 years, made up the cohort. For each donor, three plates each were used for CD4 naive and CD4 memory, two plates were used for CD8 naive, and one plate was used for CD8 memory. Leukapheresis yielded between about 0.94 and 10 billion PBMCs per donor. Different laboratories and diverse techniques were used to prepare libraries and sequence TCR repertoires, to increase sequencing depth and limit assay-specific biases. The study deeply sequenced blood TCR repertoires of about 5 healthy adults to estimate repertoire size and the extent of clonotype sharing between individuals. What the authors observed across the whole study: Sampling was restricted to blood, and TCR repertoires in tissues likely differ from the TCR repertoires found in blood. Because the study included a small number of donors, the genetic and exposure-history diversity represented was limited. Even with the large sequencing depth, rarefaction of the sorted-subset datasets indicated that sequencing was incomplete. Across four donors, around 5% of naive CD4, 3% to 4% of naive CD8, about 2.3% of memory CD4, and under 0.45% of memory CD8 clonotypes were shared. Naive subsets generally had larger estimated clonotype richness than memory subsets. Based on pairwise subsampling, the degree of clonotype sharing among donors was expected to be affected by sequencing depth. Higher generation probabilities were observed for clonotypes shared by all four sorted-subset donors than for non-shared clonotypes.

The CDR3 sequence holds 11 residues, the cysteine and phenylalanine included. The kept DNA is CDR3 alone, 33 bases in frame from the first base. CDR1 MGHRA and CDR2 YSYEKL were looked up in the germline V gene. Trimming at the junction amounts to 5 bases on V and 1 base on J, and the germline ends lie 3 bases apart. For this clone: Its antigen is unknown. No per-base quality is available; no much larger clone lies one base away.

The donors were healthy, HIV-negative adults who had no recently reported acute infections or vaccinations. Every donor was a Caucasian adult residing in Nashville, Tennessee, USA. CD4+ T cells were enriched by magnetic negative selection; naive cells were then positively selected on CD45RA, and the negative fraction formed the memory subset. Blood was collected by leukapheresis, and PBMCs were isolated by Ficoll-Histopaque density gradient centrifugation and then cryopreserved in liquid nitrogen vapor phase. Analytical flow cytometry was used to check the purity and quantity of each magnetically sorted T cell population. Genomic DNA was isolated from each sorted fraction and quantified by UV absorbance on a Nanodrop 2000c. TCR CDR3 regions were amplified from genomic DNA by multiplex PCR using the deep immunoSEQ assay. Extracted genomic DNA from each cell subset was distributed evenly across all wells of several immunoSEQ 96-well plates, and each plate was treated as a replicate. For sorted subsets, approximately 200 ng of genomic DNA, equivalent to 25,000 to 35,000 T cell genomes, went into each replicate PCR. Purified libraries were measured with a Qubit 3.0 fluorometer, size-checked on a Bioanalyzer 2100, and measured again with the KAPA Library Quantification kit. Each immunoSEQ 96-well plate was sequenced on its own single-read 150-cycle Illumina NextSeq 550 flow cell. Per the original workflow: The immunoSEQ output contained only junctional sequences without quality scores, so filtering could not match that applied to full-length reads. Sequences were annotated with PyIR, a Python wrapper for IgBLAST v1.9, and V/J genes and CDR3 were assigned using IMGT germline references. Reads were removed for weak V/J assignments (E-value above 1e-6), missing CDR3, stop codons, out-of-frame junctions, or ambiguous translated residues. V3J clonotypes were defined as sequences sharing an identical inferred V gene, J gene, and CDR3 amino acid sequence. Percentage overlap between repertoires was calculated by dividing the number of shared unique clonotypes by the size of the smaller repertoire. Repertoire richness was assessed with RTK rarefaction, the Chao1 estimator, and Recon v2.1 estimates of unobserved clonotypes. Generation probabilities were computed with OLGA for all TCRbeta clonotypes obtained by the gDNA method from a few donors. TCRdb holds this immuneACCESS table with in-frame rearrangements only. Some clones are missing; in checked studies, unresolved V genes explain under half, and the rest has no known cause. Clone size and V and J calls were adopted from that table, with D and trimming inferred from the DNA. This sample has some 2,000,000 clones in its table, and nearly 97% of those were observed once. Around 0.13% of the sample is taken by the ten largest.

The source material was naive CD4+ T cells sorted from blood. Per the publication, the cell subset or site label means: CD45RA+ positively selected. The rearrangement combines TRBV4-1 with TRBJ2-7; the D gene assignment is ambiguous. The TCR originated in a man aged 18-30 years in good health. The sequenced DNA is TGCGCCAGCAGCGAATCCTACGAGCAGTACTTC. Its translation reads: CASSESYEQYF.